Shown below are 32 T cell receptor beta chains from a single sample sequenced in a study of blood T cells in healthy people across ages. It was with a sample-barcoded 5' primer and a J-beta primer mix that a second PCR of roughly 7 to 12 cycles was run. Each CDR3 protein is one row after TCRdb ran MiXCR on the 5' RACE reads. The sample gives about 1.8 million distinct CDR3 sequences, about 49% of which show up once; roughly 2.1% is in the top ten. The specimen was blood. These receptors all come from a middle-aged woman in good health.

The V call is TRBV27, the J call TRBJ1-4; D ambiguous. Trimming removed 3 bases from V and 2 bases from J, with 10 bases in between. Germline loops: CDR1 MNHEY, CDR2 SMNVEV (reference sequence). CDR3 length: 15 residues. The CDR3 DNA reads as TGTGCCAGCAGTTTCGAGTCGGGGACTAATGAAAAACTGTTTTTT. This gives the protein CASSFESGTNEKLFF.

Concerning this clonotype itself: The conserved final phenylalanine or tryptophan is absent from the CDR3, which likely points to a read error. The chain carries TRBV6-2 or TRBV6-3 and TRBJ2-2; 9 bases align to TRBD1. Germline V lookup: CDR1 MNHEY, CDR2 SVGEGT. The CDR3 runs to 15 residues. J gave up 6 bases and V 5 bases, and 7 bases lay outside the gene matches. DNA of the CDR3: TGTGCCAGCAGTCGAGGGACAGGGTTGGCCGGGGAGCTGTTTTTG. Amino acids: CASSRGTGLAGELFL.

The chain employs TRBV4-1 and TRBJ2-6; 11 nucleotides line up with TRBD1. J lost 3 bases, V lost 0 bases, and 4 bases had no gene match. Germline V lookup: CDR1 MGHRA, CDR2 YSYEKL. The CDR3 totals 18 residues. This CDR3 reads CASSQDGQGANGANVLTF. The CDR3 DNA is TGCGCCAGCAGCCAAGATGGACAGGGGGCGAATGGGGCCAACGTCCTGACTTTC.

This chain uses TRBV29-1 with TRBJ2-1, with D unclear. The CDR3 totals 14 residues. With 6 bases removed from V and 2 bases from J, the gap between germline ends came to 14 bases. CDR1 SQVTM and CDR2 ANQGSEA come from the germline V gene. The CDR3 loop reads CSVVALSTYNEQFF. As DNA, the CDR3 is TGCAGCGTAGTGGCCCTCTCAACCTACAATGAGCAGTTCTTC.

The gene calls are TRBV5-5 and TRBJ2-7; TRBD1 is a possible D gene (6 bases). Germline CDR1 is SGHKS and CDR2 is YYEKEE (reference sequence). The CDR3 spans 14 residues. V lost 4 bases and J lost 2, with 13 bases in between. CDR3 sequence: CASSLRQAPYEQYF. CDR3 DNA: TGTGCCAGCAGCCTTCGACAGGCCCCCTACGAGCAGTACTTC.

This clonotype was seen just once. The chain couples TRBV7-9 to TRBJ1-5; 8 bases match TRBD1. The CDR3 is made up of 18 amino acids. Trimming cost V 1 base and J 1 base; bases outside gene matches: 9. Germline CDR1 SEHNR, CDR2 FQNEAQ (reference sequence). The CDR3 coding sequence is TGTGCCAGCAGCTTAGGGACAGGGTTGTATAGGAGCAATCAGCCCCAGCATTTT. Protein sequence: CASSLGTGLYRSNQPQHF.

The table lists this clonotype with a count of one. V usage is TRBV5-1 and J usage is TRBJ2-1; D uncertain. Trimming took off 1 base at V and 8 bases at J, with 13 bases between the two ends. Germline V gives CDR1 SGHRS, CDR2 YFSETQ. This CDR3 is built from 14 residues. CDR3 sequence (DNA): TGCGCCAGCAGCTTGTATGGGGAAGGCGATGAGCAGTTCTTC. Amino acids: CASSLYGEGDEQFF.

Remarks on this clonotype: Its ends do not fully match the called genes, so a read error is possible. The V gene is TRBV4-3, the J gene TRBJ2-3, with 8 bases identical to TRBD1. The germline CDR1 and CDR2 sequences are LGHNA and YSLEER. The CDR3 is 14 residues long. This CDR3 reads CASRSRQGTGTQYF. The DNA of the CDR3 is TGCGCCAGCAGATCCCGGCAGGGGACAGGTACGCAGTATTTT.

This clonotype was observed a handful of times. V usage is TRBV11-1 and J usage is TRBJ1-2; 7 nucleotides match TRBD1. The V and J ends lost 5 bases and 5 bases, in that order; junction bases with no gene match: 5. Germline values: CDR1 SGHAT, CDR2 FQDESV (reference sequence). The CDR3 totals 13 residues. The CDR3, as DNA: TGTGCCAGCAGCGGAGGGGGCGTATATGGCTACACCTTC. Translated: CASSGGGVYGYTF.

This clonotype was detected many times. This sequence joins TRBV7-3 and TRBJ2-5, with 8 bases lining up with TRBD1. The CDR3 has 15 residues. Germline V gene data show CDR1 as SGHTA and CDR2 as FQGTGA. V gave up 1 base and J gave up 5 bases; unmatched junction bases: 6. CDR3 residues: CASSLRGQGGETQYF. The CDR3 DNA follows: TGTGCCAGCAGCTTAAGAGGACAGGGTGGGGAGACCCAGTACTTC.

This clonotype has a handful of counts. The chain has TRBV7-2 and TRBJ2-5; 13 positions agree with TRBD2. V shed 5 bases and J 4 bases; nucleotides not matched to a gene: 7. Germline CDR1 is SGHTA and CDR2 is FQGNSA. The CDR3 contains 16 residues. The CDR3 nucleotides are TGTGCCAGCAGCAAGCGGACTAGCGGGGGTAGAGAGACCCAGTACTTC. It encodes CASSKRTSGGRETQYF.

The chain combines TRBV4-2 with TRBJ2-1; D is uncertain. Germline-derived CDR1 and CDR2 are LGHNA and YNFKEQ. The V gene lost 1 base and the J gene lost 1 base, with 14 bases spanning the gap. The length of the CDR3 is 17 residues. In DNA form, the CDR3 reads TGTGCCAGCAGCCAAGTAAAGGGTGGCAGATCCTACAATGAGCAGTTCTTC. Translation: CASSQVKGGRSYNEQFF.

The chain has TRBV7-2 and TRBJ2-1; 7 bases map to TRBD1. V was pared by 6 bases and J by 0 bases, with 5 bases of the junction left unmatched. This CDR3 is 15 amino acids long. Looked up from germline, CDR1 is SGHTA and CDR2 is FQGNSA. This chain's CDR3 is CASRTGRSSYNEQFF. The CDR3, as DNA: TGTGCCAGCAGGACAGGGCGGAGCTCCTACAATGAGCAGTTCTTC. Based on the CDR3 plus reference TRBV7-2 and TRBJ2-1, the full variable domain is GAGVSQSPSNKVTEKGKDVELRCDPISGHTALYWYRQSLGQGLEFLIYFQGNSAPDKSGLPSDRFSAERTGGSVSTLTIQRTQQEDSAVYLCASRTGRSSYNEQFFGPGTRLTVL.

The V gene is TRBV6-5, the J gene TRBJ1-1; the D is unclear. CDR1 is MNHEY, CDR2 SVGAGI, per germline. Trimming shortened V by 0 bases and J by 4 bases, and 9 bases separated the two germline ends. This CDR3 contains 14 residues. CDR3 coding DNA: TGTGCCAGCAGTTACTCTGGGCGGGGCACTGAAGCTTTCTTT. Its protein product is CASSYSGRGTEAFF.

The chain uses TRBV2 and TRBJ1-2, with a tentative D call TRBD1 (5 bases). This CDR3 spans 14 amino acids. Trimming removed 4 bases at V and 2 bases at J, with 11 bases between. CDR1 SNHLY and CDR2 FYNNEI come from the germline V gene. DNA for the CDR3: TGTGCCAGCAGTGGCGGGGGGAACAACTATGGCTACACCTTC. Translation gives CASSGGGNNYGYTF.

The chain recombines TRBV9 with TRBJ1-5; a weak D match, TRBD1 (6 bases). Germline-derived CDR1 and CDR2 are SGDLS and YYNGEE. Trimming removed 0 bases at V and 7 bases at J, with 11 bases between. The CDR3 runs to 14 residues. The CDR3 coding sequence is TGTGCCAGCAGCGTAGGGTTACAGGGCCAGCCCCAGCATTTT. It codes for CASSVGLQGQPQHF. The variable domain in full, with the rest retrieved from reference TRBV9 and TRBJ1-5, is DSGVTQTPKHLITATGQRVTLRCSPRSGDLSVYWYQQSLDQGLQFLIQYYNGEERAKGNILERFSAQQFPDLHSELNLSSLELGDSALYFCASSVGLQGQPQHFGDGTRLSIL.

V gene TRBV7-2 combines with J gene TRBJ2-1; 7 bases map to TRBD1. CDR3 size: 16 residues. After removal of 5 bases from V and 6 bases from J, the junction contained 13 bases not matched to a gene. Germline V gene lookup returns CDR1 SGHTA and CDR2 FQGNSA. CDR3 sequence: CASSPTLLQGPNEQFF. CDR3 DNA: TGTGCCAGCAGCCCAACCCTTTTACAGGGGCCCAATGAGCAGTTCTTC. The full variable domain, its missing parts supplied by reference TRBV7-2 and TRBJ2-1, is GAGVSQSPSNKVTEKGKDVELRCDPISGHTALYWYRQSLGQGLEFLIYFQGNSAPDKSGLPSDRFSAERTGGSVSTLTIQRTQQEDSAVYLCASSPTLLQGPNEQFFGPGTRLTVL.

This clonotype was observed a handful of times. The chain combines TRBV12-3 or TRBV12-4 with TRBJ1-2; D gene uncertain. The germline V and J ends were trimmed by 1 base and 7 bases, with 4 bases remaining between them. This CDR3 has 11 residues. CDR3 sequence (DNA): TGTGCCAGCAGTTTAGAGAGTGGCTACACCTTC. Its translation: CASSLESGYTF.

In its sample, this clonotype was seen a few times. This rearrangement joins TRBV6-2 or TRBV6-3 to TRBJ2-1, with 7 bases lining up with TRBD2. The CDR3 spans 15 residues. The germline CDR1 and CDR2 sequences are MNHEY and SVGEGT. J was trimmed by 5 bases and V by 2 bases; bases with no gene match: 6. CDR3 residues: CASSYGGGFDNEQFF. The CDR3, as DNA: TGTGCCAGCAGTTACGGGGGGGGTTTCGACAATGAGCAGTTCTTC.

This clonotype was counted only a few times. The rearrangement uses TRBV28 and TRBJ2-6; D is ambiguous. Germline V CDR1 and CDR2: MDHEN, SYDVKM. The CDR3 covers 14 residues. V was trimmed by 6 bases and J by 5 bases, leaving 11 bases between them. CDR3 in DNA: TGTGCCAGCAGCAAGGGTATTAGGGCCAACGTCCTGACTTTC. Translation gives CASSKGIRANVLTF. Together with reference TRBV28 and TRBJ2-6, the CDR3 gives the full variable domain: DVKVTQSSRYLVKRTGEKVFLECVQDMDHENMFWYRQDPGLGLRLIYFSYDVKMKEKGDIPEGYSVSREKKERFSLILESASTNQTSMYLCASSKGIRANVLTFGAGSRLTVL.

This chain links TRBV18 with TRBJ1-1; D gene unclear. The germline CDR1 and CDR2 sequences are KGHSH and LQKENI. V gave up 0 bases and J gave up 4 bases, with 15 bases separating them. This CDR3 is 16 amino acids long. The CDR3, as DNA: TGTGCCAGCTCACCACCAAGTCTGGGGAGTCGCACTGAAGCTTTCTTT. This gives the protein CASSPPSLGSRTEAFF.

The V and J genes are TRBV3-1 and TRBJ1-2; D gene uncertain. This CDR3 has 15 amino acids. The V end was cut by 4 bases, the J end by 0 bases, with 12 bases between. Germline lookup yields CDR1 LGHDT and CDR2 YNNKEL (reference sequence). The CDR3, as DNA: TGTGCCAGCAGCCCGTCTCCCAGAGCTAACTATGGCTACACCTTC. It is translated as CASSPSPRANYGYTF.

This sequence joins TRBV20-1 and TRBJ2-4, with 11 bases aligning to TRBD2. With the DNA end fitting TRBJ2-7 better, the J assignment may be wrong. CDR3 length: 13 residues. Germline lookup yields CDR1 DFQATT and CDR2 SNEGSKA (reference sequence). The CDR3 coding sequence is TGCAGTGCTAGAGCGGGACTAGCGGACGAGCAGTACTTC. Its protein product is CSARAGLADEQYF.

The J gene is TRBJ1-2, the V gene TRBV10-3; D is undetermined. Per germline, CDR1 ENHRY and CDR2 SYGVKD. The CDR3 runs to 13 residues. V lost 0 bases and J 6 bases, leaving 8 bases between the germline ends. This CDR3 is CAISESTRDGYTF. The CDR3 nucleotides are TGTGCCATCAGTGAGTCAACAAGAGATGGCTACACCTTC.

Only a few counts were recorded for this clonotype. The chain links TRBV28 to TRBJ2-7; no clear D gene. The germline CDR1 and CDR2 sequences are MDHEN and SYDVKM. The CDR3 runs to 16 residues. V lost 5 bases and J 0 bases, leaving 17 bases between the germline ends. The CDR3 region has the DNA TGTGCCAGCAGTCCACATACAGCACAGAGCTCCTACGAGCAGTACTTC. It translates to CASSPHTAQSSYEQYF.

The chain has TRBV20-1 and TRBJ2-2, with 7 bases fitting TRBD2. J gave up 5 bases and V 8 bases, and 11 bases lay outside the gene matches. The germline CDR1 and CDR2 sequences are DFQATT and SNEGSKA (reference sequence). The CDR3 is 14 residues long. CDR3 region: CSPYLSGTTGELFF. DNA of the CDR3: TGCAGTCCCTACCTCAGCGGGACGACCGGGGAGCTGTTTTTT.

The rearrangement joins TRBV6-5 to TRBJ2-3, with D possibly being TRBD2 (6 bases). Trimming stripped 2 bases from V and 0 bases from J, with 12 bases between. CDR1 MNHEY and CDR2 SVGAGI come from the germline V gene. The CDR3 is made up of 16 amino acids. The CDR3 DNA sequence: TGTGCCAGCAGTTACCACCTAGCGATGAGCACAGATACGCAGTATTTT. Encoded protein: CASSYHLAMSTDTQYF.

The V gene is TRBV12-3 or TRBV12-4, the J gene TRBJ2-7; D call uncertain. Trimming left V 0 bases short and J 2 bases short, with 17 bases between. The CDR3 spans 17 residues. DNA of the CDR3: TGTGCCAGCAGTTTAGCCACGGGTAGACGCTGGGCCTACGAGCAGTACTTC. Encoded protein: CASSLATGRRWAYEQYF.

This sequence joins TRBV3-1 and TRBJ2-5; possibly TRBD1 for D (5 bases). Judging by the DNA end, TRBJ2-7 fits better; the J call may be wrong. Germline V gene sequence: CDR1 LGHDT, CDR2 YNNKEL (reference sequence). The CDR3 sequence is 14 residues long. In DNA, the CDR3 is TGTGCCAGCAGCCAGGGCAGGGTCGTAGGCGAGCAGTACTTC. Its protein is CASSQGRVVGEQYF.

The chain combines TRBV6-2 or TRBV6-3 with TRBJ2-5; either TRBD1 or TRBD2 may supply D (6 bases each). The CDR3 is 15 amino acids. The V end was cut by 5 bases, the J end by 7 bases, with 20 bases between. Germline CDR1 MNHEY, CDR2 SVGEGT. CDR3 sequence: CASSPRRRGVLTQYF. DNA for the CDR3: TGTGCCAGCAGTCCTAGGCGAAGGGGGGTTTTGACCCAGTACTTC.

The rearrangement joins TRBV29-1 to TRBJ2-1, with 7 bases aligning to TRBD2. The germline gives CDR1 SQVTM, CDR2 ANQGSEA. CDR3 length: 12 residues. With V trimmed by 4 bases and J by 11 bases, 8 bases remained unmatched. The CDR3 reads CSVGSLAAQQFF. CDR3 DNA: TGCAGCGTTGGAAGTCTAGCGGCCCAGCAGTTCTTC.

The gene calls are TRBV6-5 and TRBJ2-1, with D uncertain. V was cut by 6 bases and J by 2 bases, with 17 bases left in between. The germline V gene has CDR1 MNHEY and CDR2 SVGAGI. The CDR3 is 16 amino acids. The CDR3 nucleotides are TGTGCCAGCAGCCTCTCCAAGACCAACCCCTACAATGAGCAGTTCTTC. Translating it yields CASSLSKTNPYNEQFF.